Following are 24 T cell receptor beta chains from one sample sequenced in a study of blood T cell repertoires in COVID-19 (TCRdb year 2020). Libraries came from the immunoSEQ multiplex PCR assay. TCRdb obtained this table from immuneACCESS and retained in-frame rearrangements with V and J assigned. These tables miss some clones; where compared with another copy, unresolved V genes account for less than half of the shortfall, and the remainder is unexplained. In all, the sample holds 200,000 to 300,000 clones, and about 86% of those were seen once. Clones ranked in the top ten supply roughly 2% of the sample. Specimen: peripheral blood. Receptor source: a man aged 25-45 years with active or convalescent COVID-19.

This chain uses TRBV11-3 with TRBJ1-1; the D gene is possibly TRBD1 (6 bases). The V gene lost 1 base and the J gene lost 5 bases, with 8 bases spanning the gap. CDR1 SGHNT and CDR2 YENEEA come from the germline V gene. This CDR3 is 13 amino acids long. The DNA of the CDR3 is TGTGCCAGCAGCTTAGGGGGGCGAACTGAAGCTTTCTTT. Translation gives CASSLGGRTEAFF.

The genes are TRBV2 and TRBJ1-2; 10 bases are shared with TRBD1. Germline loops: CDR1 SNHLY, CDR2 FYNNEI. With 6 bases clipped from V and 6 bases from J, the junction kept 10 bases outside the gene matches. This CDR3 is 15 amino acids long. CDR3 in DNA: TGTGCCAGCAGGGCCGAGGGACAGGGGACCCATGGCTACACCTTC. Amino acid sequence: CASRAEGQGTHGYTF. The full variable domain, with the rest looked up from reference TRBV2 and TRBJ1-2, is EPEVTQTPSHQVTQMGQEVILRCVPISNHLYFYWYRQILGQKVEFLVSFYNNEISEKSEIFDDQFSVERPDGSNFTLKIRSTKLEDSAMYFCASRAEGQGTHGYTFGSGTRLTVV.

This sequence joins TRBV2 and TRBJ2-1; 11 bases agree with TRBD1. The length of the CDR3 is 18 residues. In germline, CDR1 is SNHLY, CDR2 FYNNEI. Trimming removed 6 bases from V and 6 bases from J; junction bases left unmatched: 16. This chain's CDR3 is CASRRSTGGQGAGNEQFF. The CDR3 DNA is TGTGCCAGCAGACGTTCCACCGGCGGACAGGGGGCGGGCAATGAGCAGTTCTTC.

This chain links TRBV6-5 with TRBJ1-2; D remains unclear. Trimming stripped 6 bases from V and 2 bases from J, with 13 bases between. The CDR3 consists of 14 residues. Germline lookup yields CDR1 MNHEY and CDR2 SVGAGI. Written as DNA, the CDR3 is TGTGCCAGCAGCCTAGTAGCTTTAAACTATGGCTACACCTTC. It is translated as CASSLVALNYGYTF.

The chain uses TRBV6-1 and TRBJ2-7; 10 bases align to TRBD1. The V segment lost 3 bases and the J segment 0 bases; nucleotides outside the gene matches: 2. The CDR3 is 15 residues long. CDR1 is MNHNS, CDR2 SASEGT, per germline. The CDR3 protein is CASSDGTGASYEQYF. The CDR3 bases are TGTGCCAGCAGTGACGGGACAGGGGCCTCCTACGAGCAGTACTTC.

This clone was observed a single time. This chain links TRBV4-1 with TRBJ1-1; D gene unclear. Germline V gene lookup returns CDR1 MGHRA and CDR2 YSYEKL. Trimming took off 3 bases at V and 4 bases at J, with 6 bases between the two ends. The CDR3 sequence is 12 residues long. Written as DNA, the CDR3 is TGCGCCAGCAGCCAGGCCTCCACTGAAGCTTTCTTT. The encoded protein is CASSQASTEAFF.

This chain links TRBV19 with TRBJ1-5, with a weak D call TRBD1 (5 bases). The germline V and J ends were trimmed by 6 bases and 1 base, with 22 bases remaining between them. This CDR3 spans 18 amino acids. Germline lookup yields CDR1 LNHDA and CDR2 SQIVND (reference sequence). CDR3 coding DNA: TGTGCCAGTAGCGTAAGAGCGTGGGGGGGAACAAGCAATCAGCCCCAGCATTTT. Residues: CASSVRAWGGTSNQPQHF.

This clone was recorded only once. The CDR3 DNA reads as TGCAGTGCTAGTGCGTCAGGGGCCCTCTTCGAAAACATTCAGTACTTC. Translation: CSASASGALFENIQYF. The chain is built from TRBV20-1 and TRBJ2-4; D is possibly TRBD1 (6 bases). Trimming left V 3 bases short and J 5 bases short, with 20 bases between. This CDR3 has 16 residues. Germline assignment: CDR1 DFQATT and CDR2 SNEGSKA (reference sequence).

V usage is TRBV4-2 and J usage is TRBJ1-2; D gene uncertain. Looked up from germline, CDR1 is LGHNA and CDR2 is YNFKEQ. V lost 1 base and J lost 5, with 11 bases in between. This CDR3 has 14 residues. CDR3 bases: TGTGCCAGCAGCCAAGCCGAGCGGGGTTATGGCTACACCTTC. Amino acids: CASSQAERGYGYTF.

The chain combines TRBV4-2 with TRBJ1-3; 8 nucleotides agree with TRBD1. CDR1 is LGHNA and CDR2 is YNFKEQ in the germline V gene. Trimming took 4 bases from V and 3 from J; bases not matched to a gene: 8. This CDR3 spans 16 amino acids. The CDR3 nucleotides read TGTGCCAGCAGCCTGGACAGGGATCGGAGTGGAAACACCATATATTTT. Translation gives CASSLDRDRSGNTIYF.

This clone was observed a handful of times. The chain uses TRBV11-2 and TRBJ2-2; D is ambiguous. Looked up from germline, CDR1 is SGHAT and CDR2 is FQNNGV. The CDR3 is 12 residues long. Trimming left V 4 bases short and J 2 bases short, with 2 bases between. The CDR3 loop is CASSSNTGELFF. In DNA, the CDR3 is TGTGCCAGCAGCTCAAACACCGGGGAGCTGTTTTTT.

The chain is built from TRBV5-1 and TRBJ2-3; 7 bases agree with TRBD1. The V and J ends lost 4 bases and 4 bases, in that order; junction bases with no gene match: 12. The CDR3 has 16 residues. Looked up from germline, CDR1 is SGHRS and CDR2 is YFSETQ. The chain's CDR3 is CASSLDRVGNPDTQYF. CDR3 in DNA: TGCGCCAGCAGCCTTGACAGGGTTGGGAACCCAGATACGCAGTATTTT.

The CDR3 here is CASSQAVSYGYTF. CDR3 DNA sequence: TGCGCCAGCAGCCAAGCAGTTTCCTATGGCTACACCTTC. The chain uses TRBV4-1 and TRBJ1-2; D is unresolved. CDR3 length: 13 amino acids. Trimming took off 1 base at V and 4 bases at J, with 7 bases between the two ends. In germline, CDR1 is MGHRA, CDR2 YSYEKL.

The genes are TRBV12-5 and TRBJ1-3; D uncertain. Deletions cut 0 bases from V and 4 bases from J, with 10 bases between. The CDR3 contains 15 residues. Germline CDR1 reads LGHNT; CDR2 reads FRNRAP. The CDR3 loop reads CASGLVLGLGNTIYF. Written as DNA, the CDR3 is TGTGCTAGTGGTTTGGTACTGGGCTTGGGAAACACCATATATTTT.

V is TRBV18 and J is TRBJ1-1, with 9 bases matching TRBD1. V lost 8 bases to trimming and J lost 7 bases; unmatched junction nucleotides: 11. CDR1 and CDR2 (germline): KGHSH, LQKENI. The CDR3 is 14 residues long. The CDR3 reads CASTRQGVVDEAFF. CDR3 DNA sequence: TGTGCCAGCACGAGACAGGGGGTTGTGGATGAAGCTTTCTTT.

This chain connects TRBV11-2 to TRBJ2-5; maybe TRBD1 (5 bases). Per germline, CDR1 SGHAT and CDR2 FQNNGV. Trimming shortened V by 5 bases and J by 3 bases, and 16 bases separated the two germline ends. The CDR3 loop spans 15 amino acids. In DNA form, the CDR3 reads TGTGCCAGCAGCCTCCCGGACATTCCTGAAGAGACCCAGTACTTC. Translating it yields CASSLPDIPEETQYF.

This chain links TRBV30 with TRBJ1-2; maybe TRBD1 (6 bases). The germline CDR1 and CDR2 sequences are GTSNPN and SVGIG (reference sequence). Trimming took off 4 bases at V and 6 bases at J, with 18 bases between the two ends. The CDR3 has 14 amino acids. CDR3 sequence: CAWKAGVEVDGYTF. The CDR3 bases are TGTGCCTGGAAAGCAGGGGTTGAGGTTGATGGCTACACCTTC.

The CDR3 region is CSVEPSGGVNEQFF. CDR3 in DNA: TGCAGCGTTGAACCCAGCGGGGGAGTCAATGAGCAGTTCTTC. This chain joins TRBV29-1 and TRBJ2-1, with 8 bases identical to TRBD2. Germline V gene sequence: CDR1 SQVTM, CDR2 ANQGSEA. V trimming: 2 bases; J trimming: 6 bases; junction bases outside the gene matches: 6. This CDR3 has 14 amino acids.

The rearrangement joins TRBV7-9 to TRBJ2-2; possibly TRBD1 for D (6 bases). Germline V gene data show CDR1 as SEHNR and CDR2 as FQNEAQ (reference sequence). This CDR3 region has 12 residues. V was clipped by 5 bases and J by 8 bases, with 9 bases between them. The CDR3 is CASSPDRGELFF. The CDR3 coding sequence is TGTGCCAGCAGCCCAGACAGGGGGGAGCTGTTTTTT.

The DNA of the CDR3 is TGCGCCAGCAAGCCATCGGGGAGCTCCTATAATTCACCCCTCCACTTT. The encoded protein is CASKPSGSSYNSPLHF. The chain carries TRBV4-3 and TRBJ1-6; no clear D gene. V lost 7 bases and J 0 bases, leaving 13 bases between the germline ends. CDR1 and CDR2 (germline): LGHNA, YSLEER. This CDR3 has 16 amino acids.

The chain is built from TRBV11-2 and TRBJ2-3; TRBD1 might be the D (5 bases). The germline gives CDR1 SGHAT, CDR2 FQNNGV. The length of the CDR3 is 15 residues. V lost 0 bases and J 2 bases, leaving 9 bases between the germline ends. In DNA form, the CDR3 reads TGTGCCAGCAGCTTAGAAGGGGCGATCACAGATACGCAGTATTTT. Translated: CASSLEGAITDTQYF.

This sequence joins TRBV6-5 and TRBJ1-1; D is unclear. V was pared by 7 bases and J by 10 bases, with 16 bases between. The CDR3 loop spans 12 amino acids. Germline V gives CDR1 MNHEY, CDR2 SVGAGI. CDR3 in DNA: TGTGCCAGCATCCCGGAGGTGGGCATAGCTTTCTTT. This sequence encodes CASIPEVGIAFF.

This chain joins TRBV15 and TRBJ2-2; D perhaps matches TRBD2 (7 bases). In germline, CDR1 is LNHNV, CDR2 YYDKDF (reference sequence). The CDR3 sequence is 16 residues long. Trimming stripped 0 bases from V and 6 bases from J, with 14 bases between. CDR3 region: CATSRDGGGASGELFF. The CDR3 DNA reads as TGTGCCACCAGCAGAGATGGTGGGGGGGCCTCCGGGGAGCTGTTTTTT.

CDR3 sequence (DNA): TGTGCCAGCAGTTCTAGCGGGGGAGTCGAGCAGTACTTC. Translated, it gives CASSSSGGVEQYF. V usage is TRBV6-5 and J usage is TRBJ2-7; TRBD2 matches 10 bases. In germline, CDR1 is MNHEY, CDR2 SVGAGI. The CDR3 is 13 amino acids. J was trimmed by 6 bases and V by 4 bases; bases with no gene match: 3.